The source of this T cell receptor (beta chain) is a study of T cell changes during pregnancy in multiple sclerosis. This table comes from immunoSEQ multiplex PCR, and its TCRdb copy is limited to in-frame clones, with some not included. In the table there are fewer than 110,000 clones, 85% to 95% of which are singletons. The CDR3 runs to 19 residues. The J segment lost 4 bases and the V segment lost 5 bases, leaving 16 bases of the junction unmatched. Germline CDR1 is SGHTA and CDR2 is FQGNSA. The rearrangement links TRBV7-2 to TRBJ2-5; 13 bases are shared with TRBD2. The sample in question was peripheral blood, obtained in the third trimester of pregnancy. This TCR was recovered from a female donor in good health, enrolled as a control in a pregnancy study. The CDR3 bases are TGTGCCAGCAGCCCAGGACTAGCGGGGGACCCTATACGCCCAGAGACCCAGTACTTC. Encoded protein: CASSPGLAGDPIRPETQYF.